The 7 T cell receptor beta chains presented below share a single source sample, sequenced in a study of T-cell reconstitution after alpha-beta-depleted transplantation in children. Library preparation (for TCRbeta) was performed with unique molecular identifiers. TCRdb reprocessed the PCR reads via MiXCR and lists one record per CDR3 protein. This table holds hundreds of thousands of distinct CDR3 sequences, around 13% found once. The sample consisted of PBMCs, taken before TCRalphabeta/CD19-depleted stem cell transplant. These receptors all come from a girl aged 2-9 years with congenital amegakaryocytic thrombocytopenia, due to receive a stem cell transplant.

The CDR3 sequence: CASSSRDKPVGYGYTF. Here the CDR3 DNA reads TGTGCCAGCAGCTCCCGGGACAAACCGGTCGGGTATGGCTACACCTTC. The chain joins TRBV7-2 to TRBJ1-2; tentative D call: TRBD1 (6 bases). This CDR3 is 16 amino acids long. Germline V gene sequence: CDR1 SGHTA, CDR2 FQGNSA. The V end lost 4 bases, the J end lost 5 bases, and 20 bases lay between the germline ends.

The sample holds a few counts of this clonotype. V and J are TRBV20-1 and TRBJ2-1, with 7 bases aligning to TRBD2. CDR3 length: 13 amino acids. With V trimmed by 2 bases and J by 6 bases, 4 bases remained unmatched. Germline CDR1 DFQATT, CDR2 SNEGSKA (reference sequence). CDR3 loop: CSARSGRANEQFF. CDR3 in DNA: TGCAGTGCTAGATCGGGGAGGGCCAATGAGCAGTTCTTC.

In its sample, this clonotype was seen many times. V is TRBV20-1 and J is TRBJ2-5; D unclear. Germline CDR1 DFQATT, CDR2 SNEGSKA (reference sequence). V lost 3 bases to trimming and J lost 6 bases, with 5 bases between them. CDR3 length: 10 amino acids. CDR3 bases: TGCAGTGCTAGTGGGCAGACCCAGTACTTC. Encoded protein: CSASGQTQYF.

This clonotype has ten or more counts. V gene TRBV7-9 combines with J gene TRBJ2-7; TRBD1 might be the D (6 bases). The V and J ends lost 1 base and 4 bases respectively, with 14 bases between them. The germline V gene encodes CDR1 SEHNR and CDR2 FQNEAQ (reference sequence). The CDR3 is made up of 15 amino acids. The CDR3 nucleotides are TGTGCCAGCAGCTTAGTGCCAGAGGGGGTATACGAGCAGTACTTC. Translated, it gives CASSLVPEGVYEQYF.

In this sample, this clonotype turned up a few times. The gene calls are TRBV20-1 and TRBJ2-5; possibly TRBD2 for D (5 bases). The germline V gene has CDR1 DFQATT and CDR2 SNEGSKA (reference sequence). The CDR3 spans 16 residues. The V and J ends lost 4 bases and 5 bases respectively, with 23 bases between them. DNA of the CDR3: TGCAGTGCTACCCTGCCCGGCGGGCGGTTCACGGAGACCCAGTACTTC. Residues: CSATLPGGRFTETQYF.

This clonotype has ten or more counts. The rearrangement joins TRBV12-3 or TRBV12-4 to TRBJ1-4; D is ambiguous. V dropped 8 bases and J dropped 7 bases, with 8 bases sitting between them. This CDR3 contains 11 residues. The CDR3 DNA sequence: TGTGCCAGCTCCCGGGGTGAAAAACTGTTTTTT. Residues: CASSRGEKLFF.

The table lists this clonotype with many counts. This chain links TRBV12-3 or TRBV12-4 with TRBJ2-1, with 8 bases matching TRBD2. The CDR3 sequence is 15 residues long. V lost 1 base and J lost 7; bases outside the gene matches: 6. In nucleotides, the CDR3 is TGTGCCAGCAGTTTAGTTCGGCGGGAGGAAAATGAGCAGTTCTTC. Translation: CASSLVRREENEQFF.